This T cell receptor beta chain was sequenced for a study of T cells in tumors after PD-1 blockade. General study findings and limits: Blood contained 35% to 50% of the tumor's TCR clonotypes.

For this clone: Its matching antigen is unknown.

Repertoires were generated with immunoSEQ multiplex PCR, while TCRdb's copy carries only in-frame clones and drops some. The repertoire holds 50,000 to 75,000 clones, with 74% as singletons. Germline CDR1 SGHNT, CDR2 YYREEE (reference sequence). The CDR3 runs 14 residues. V was trimmed by 1 base and J by 10 bases, leaving 14 bases between them. This chain joins TRBV5-4 and TRBJ1-4; tentative D call: TRBD1 (6 bases). The clonotype originates from a human donor with basal cell carcinoma. Sequences were derived from PBMCs, sampled after anti-PD-1 treatment. For the CDR3, the DNA is TGTGCCAGCAGCTTGATACAGGGAAGGAGAAAACTGTTTTTT. This translates into CASSLIQGRRKLFF.